This passage covers 5 T cell receptor beta chains from one sample sequenced in a study of T cell changes during pregnancy in multiple sclerosis. The protocol was immunoSEQ multiplex PCR, while the TCRdb copy is restricted to in-frame clones and leaves out a portion. The data show approximately 68,000 clones, around 91% seen once. The material sequenced was peripheral blood, taken in the third trimester of pregnancy. Receptor source: a female donor in good health, enrolled as a control in a pregnancy study.

This clone showed up just a few times. The chain recombines TRBV7-2 with TRBJ1-1; D gene uncertain. CDR1 is SGHTA and CDR2 is FQGNSA in the germline V gene. V lost 6 bases, J lost 0 bases, and 8 bases lay in between. The length of the CDR3 is 13 residues. The DNA for the CDR3 is TGTGCCAGCAGGGGCAACCTGAACACTGAAGCTTTCTTT. Protein sequence: CASRGNLNTEAFF. Full variable domain (remainder filled in from reference TRBV7-2 and TRBJ1-1): GAGVSQSPSNKVTEKGKDVELRCDPISGHTALYWYRQSLGQGLEFLIYFQGNSAPDKSGLPSDRFSAERTGGSVSTLTIQRTQQEDSAVYLCASRGNLNTEAFFGQGTRLTVV.

This clone occurred once. This chain joins TRBV6-5 and TRBJ2-7, with 7 nucleotides matching TRBD2. With 5 bases clipped from V and 3 bases from J, the junction kept 4 bases outside the gene matches. The CDR3 runs 13 residues. Germline values: CDR1 MNHEY, CDR2 SVGAGI. The CDR3 is CASSHPGGYEQYF. The DNA of the CDR3 is TGTGCCAGCAGTCACCCGGGGGGCTACGAGCAGTACTTC.

The rearrangement uses TRBV11-2 and TRBJ1-3, with 7 bases fitting TRBD1. This CDR3 is 17 amino acids long. V gave up 1 base and J gave up 0 bases; unmatched junction bases: 6. The V gene's germline CDR1 is SGHAT and CDR2 FQNNGV. This chain's CDR3 is CASSLGTGAFSGNTIYF. The DNA of the CDR3 is TGTGCCAGCAGCTTAGGAACAGGGGCTTTCTCTGGAAACACCATATATTTT.

The chain is built from TRBV28 and TRBJ2-7; 9 bases map to TRBD2. This CDR3 has 14 amino acids. Germline assignment: CDR1 MDHEN and CDR2 SYDVKM. V was clipped by 8 bases and J by 6 bases; unmatched bases: 11. Written as DNA, the CDR3 is TGTGCCAGCCGTTCGGGGGCGGGAGGGGCCGAGCAGTACTTC. Residues: CASRSGAGGAEQYF.

The chain couples TRBV18 to TRBJ1-1; no reliable D call. Germline loops: CDR1 KGHSH, CDR2 LQKENI. V was trimmed by 3 bases and J by 4 bases, leaving 12 bases between them. The CDR3 contains 14 residues. CDR3 protein: CASSPIGAGTEAFF. The CDR3, as DNA: TGTGCCAGCTCACCTATTGGTGCCGGCACTGAAGCTTTCTTT.